The sequence of this TCR beta chain was determined in a study of vaccination effects on CD4 cells after COVID-19. Study at large: Cultures used roughly 1.8 million PBMC per well, 9.5 to 10 IU/ml IL-2 and about 10 ug/ml peptides.

The CDR3 runs to 14 residues. Germline values: CDR1 MNHEY, CDR2 SVGAGI. Unmatched junction bases numbered 7, after V lost 7 bases and J lost 5 bases. Culture lasted about 10 days before CD4+ T cell isolation. Subjects were given two BNT162b2 or mRNA-1273 vaccine doses. The study, taken as a whole, reports: Long after vaccination, the clones induced by infection and by vaccine shrank markedly in size.

Comments on this clone: Its cognate antigen is unknown.

The protocol was immunoSEQ multiplex PCR, while the TCRdb copy is restricted to in-frame clones and leaves out a portion. The data show around 47,000 clones, around 70% seen once. The sequence came from a human donor who received a COVID-19 vaccine. J is TRBJ2-3 and V is TRBV6-5; 9 bases fit TRBD1. The specimen comprised CD4+ T cells from PBMCs cultured without peptide, sampled after COVID-19 vaccination. This CDR3 reads CASITGGYLDTQYF. CDR3 nucleotide sequence: TGTGCCAGCATCACAGGGGGCTATCTAGATACGCAGTATTTT.